This T cell receptor beta chain emerged from a study of blood T cells in healthy people across ages. Study results and limitations: Long-lived and aged donors differed, with more naive CD4+ cells and higher diversity in the long-lived.

The CDR3 spans 15 residues. V was shortened by 3 bases and J by 2 bases, with 11 bases between the two germline ends. About this clonotype itself: The antigen is unknown.

With a J-beta primer mix and a sample-barcoded 5' primer, a second PCR ran 7 to 11 cycles. TCRdb called the 5' RACE reads again in MiXCR, with one record for every CDR3 protein. The sample gives about 780,000 distinct CDR3 sequences, about 26% of which show up once; roughly 3.1% is in the top ten. Each donor gave ten milliliters of peripheral blood. The sample was also linked to a second study, of T cells of mothers and their children. That work adds: A few healthy Caucasian mothers served as donors, and their six children did as well. Comparable shaping of TCR recombination output by thymic selection was observed in related and unrelated pairs.

This clonotype was obtained from a boy younger than 18 in good health. The specimen was blood. V usage is TRBV12-3 or TRBV12-4 and J usage is TRBJ1-5; D gene uncertain. The CDR3 nucleotides read TGTGCCAGCAGTTTCTTCTCGTGGGGCAATCAGCCCCAGCATTTT. Its protein product is CASSFFSWGNQPQHF.